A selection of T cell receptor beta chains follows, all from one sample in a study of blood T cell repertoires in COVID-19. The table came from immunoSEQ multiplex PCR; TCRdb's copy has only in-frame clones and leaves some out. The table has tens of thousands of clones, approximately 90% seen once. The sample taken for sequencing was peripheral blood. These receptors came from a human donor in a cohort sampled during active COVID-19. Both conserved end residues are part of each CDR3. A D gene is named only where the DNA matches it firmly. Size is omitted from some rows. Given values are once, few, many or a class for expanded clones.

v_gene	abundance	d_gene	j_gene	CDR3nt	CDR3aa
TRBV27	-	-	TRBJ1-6	TGTGCCAGCAGTCTCGCTAGGGGCCGCCAACTCTCGAGCTCCTATAATTCACCCCTCCACTTT	CASSLARGRQLSSSYNSPLHF
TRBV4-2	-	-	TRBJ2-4	TGTGCCAGCAGCCCATCCGTTGGGGGCTTGTTAAACATTCAGTACTTC	CASSPSVGGLLNIQYF
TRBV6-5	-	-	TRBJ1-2	TGTGCCAGCAAAGAGTCCAACTATGGCTACACCTTC	CASKESNYGYTF
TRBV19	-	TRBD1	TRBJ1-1	TGTGCCAGTAGTATAGATCTCCCCAACAGGGGGCAACCCCCTCGCACTGAAGCTTTCTTT	CASSIDLPNRGQPPRTEAFF
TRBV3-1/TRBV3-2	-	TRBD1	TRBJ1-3	TGTGCCAGCAGCCAAGAAATGGACAGGCGCTCTGGAAACACCATATATTTT	CASSQEMDRRSGNTIYF
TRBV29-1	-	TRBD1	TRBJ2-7	TGCAGCGTCGCGGGACAGGGATACGAGCAGTACTTC	CSVAGQGYEQYF
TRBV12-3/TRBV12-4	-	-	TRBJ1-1	TGTGCCAGCAGTTTACAGGGGAACACTGAAGCTTTCTTT	CASSLQGNTEAFF
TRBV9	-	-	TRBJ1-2	TGTGCCAGCAGCCAGACAGGAGCCTATGGCTACACCTTC	CASSQTGAYGYTF
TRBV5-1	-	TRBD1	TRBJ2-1	TGCGCCAGCAGCCCCGACAGGGCCCCTACAGATGAGCAGTTCTTC	CASSPDRAPTDEQFF
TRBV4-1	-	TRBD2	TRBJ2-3	TGCGCCAGCAGCCAAGATGGGACTAGGACTAGCACAGATACGCAGTATTTT	CASSQDGTRTSTDTQYF
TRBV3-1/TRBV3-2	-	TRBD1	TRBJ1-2	TGTGCCAGCAGCCAAGCTAGGGGGCTGGATGGCTACACCTTC	CASSQARGLDGYTF
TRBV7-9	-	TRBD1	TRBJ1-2	TGTGCCAGCAGCTTGACGGGACAGCCGCACAATGGCTACACCTTC	CASSLTGQPHNGYTF
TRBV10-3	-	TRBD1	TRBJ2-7	TGTGCCATCAGTGATCCCGGGACAGGTACCTACGAGCAGTACTTC	CAISDPGTGTYEQYF
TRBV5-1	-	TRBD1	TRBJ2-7	TGCGCCAGCAGCCCTGGACAGGGAACCCTCGGGTTTTGGGAGCAGTACTTC	CASSPGQGTLGFWEQYF
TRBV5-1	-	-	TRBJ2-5	TGCGCCAGCAGCGTAGCCGGCCCGACTGAGACCCAGTACTTC	CASSVAGPTETQYF
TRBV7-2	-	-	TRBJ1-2	TGTGCCACCAGGAGGGACATTGGCTATGGCTACACCTTC	CATRRDIGYGYTF
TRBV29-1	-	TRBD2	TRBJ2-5	TGCAGCGTGTTACCGGGGGGGTTGTACCAAGAGACCCAGTACTTC	CSVLPGGLYQETQYF
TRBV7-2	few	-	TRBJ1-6	TGTGCCAGCAGCTCGACCTACCGGCGGACAGATAAAAATTCACCCCTCCACTTT	CASSSTYRRTDKNSPLHF
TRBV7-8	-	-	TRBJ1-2	TGTGCCAGCAGCTTAGGGTCCGGCTATGGCTACACCTTC	CASSLGSGYGYTF
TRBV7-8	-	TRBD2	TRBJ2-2	TGTGCCAGCAGCCCCCGGGGGGGGGCGAACACCGGGGAGCTGTTTTTT	CASSPRGGANTGELFF
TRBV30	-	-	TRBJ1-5	TGTGCCTGGAGTGTACTTTGGGGTCGGGGTCAGCCCCAGCATTTT	CAWSVLWGRGQPQHF
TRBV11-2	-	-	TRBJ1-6	TGTGCCAGCAGCCGAACAGGGACCCCTGGGAATTCACCCCTCCACTTT	CASSRTGTPGNSPLHF
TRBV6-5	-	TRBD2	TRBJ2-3	TGTGCCAGCAGACGGGGGACTAGCGGCACAGATACGCAGTATTTT	CASRRGTSGTDTQYF
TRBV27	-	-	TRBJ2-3	TGTGCCAGCAGTTTGGGAGGGGGTCGAGATACGCAGTATTTT	CASSLGGGRDTQYF
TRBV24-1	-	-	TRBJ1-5	TGTGCCACCAGTGATCCTGCGCGAAGTGGCAATCAGCCCCAGCATTTT	CATSDPARSGNQPQHF
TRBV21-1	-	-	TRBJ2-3	TGTGCCAGCTCCGGGCGGGGGCCGGGCACAGATACGCAGTATTTT	CASSGRGPGTDTQYF
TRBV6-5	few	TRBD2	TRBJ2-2	TGTGCCAGCAGTCCCCTCCAGGGAGGGACCGGGGAGCTGTTTTTT	CASSPLQGGTGELFF
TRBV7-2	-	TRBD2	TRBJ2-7	TGTGCCAGCAGTCCACGACTAGCGGGGGCCTACGAGCAGTACTTC	CASSPRLAGAYEQYF
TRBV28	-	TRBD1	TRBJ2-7	TGTGCCAGCAGTTTATCACAGGGGGCGGGCGAGCAGTACTTC	CASSLSQGAGEQYF
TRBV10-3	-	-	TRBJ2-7	TGTGCCACGAACCGGGACACTCCCTACGAGCAGTACTTC	CATNRDTPYEQYF
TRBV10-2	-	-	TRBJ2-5	TGCGCCAGCAGTGATCGGTGGCGGGGCGGGGAGACCCAGTACTTC	CASSDRWRGGETQYF
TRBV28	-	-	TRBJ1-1	TGTGCCAGCAGTTTGGGCCCGGAAAGGGGGTTCTTT	CASSLGPERGFF
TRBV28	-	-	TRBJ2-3	TGTGCCAGCAGTCTACAGGGACCCACAGATACGCAGTATTTT	CASSLQGPTDTQYF
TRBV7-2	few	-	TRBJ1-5	TGTGCCAGCAGCTTAGCGTTTCAGGGGCTCACTAATCAGCCCCAGCATTTT	CASSLAFQGLTNQPQHF
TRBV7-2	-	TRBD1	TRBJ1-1	TGTGCCAGCAGCCCTGGACAGGCGAACACTGAAGCTTTCTTT	CASSPGQANTEAFF
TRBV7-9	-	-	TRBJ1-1	TGTGCCAGCAGCCCACCCCGTTCTTTCGAGGACACTGAAGCTTTCTTT	CASSPPRSFEDTEAFF